The 20 T cell receptor beta chains presented below share a single source sample, sequenced in a study of cytotoxic CD8 clonotypes in ibrutinib-treated CLL. Clones were read by immunoSEQ multiplex PCR, and TCRdb kept only the in-frame ones, dropping some. The table includes around 97,000 clones, approximately 80% detected once. The sequences come from PBMCs, collected after 12 months of ibrutinib treatment. These receptors came from a human donor with chronic lymphocytic leukemia.

The table lists this clone with many counts. The V gene is TRBV7-8, the J gene TRBJ2-3, with D possibly TRBD2 on 6 matching bases. V lost 0 bases to trimming and J lost 2 bases, with 15 bases between them. The CDR3 loop spans 17 amino acids. Germline CDR1 is SGHVS and CDR2 is FQNEAQ. The CDR3 loop is CASSLATAGSLTDTQYF. DNA of the CDR3: TGTGCCAGCAGCTTAGCAACGGCGGGGAGTCTCACAGATACGCAGTATTTT.

The V call is TRBV7-8, the J call TRBJ2-5; the D gene could be TRBD1 or TRBD2 (5 bases each). V gave up 4 bases and J gave up 5 bases, with 14 bases separating them. The CDR3 sequence is 14 residues long. Germline CDR1 reads SGHVS; CDR2 reads FQNEAQ. CDR3 in DNA: TGTGCCAGCAGCTCGCGGGCAGGGAGCGAGACCCAGTACTTC. Its translation: CASSSRAGSETQYF.

This chain joins TRBV6-6 and TRBJ1-2; 7 bases line up with TRBD1. The germline gives CDR1 MNHNY, CDR2 SVGAGI (reference sequence). The CDR3 has 14 residues. Germline trimming cut 6 bases from V and 0 bases from J; bases unmatched to any gene: 4. CDR3 DNA sequence: TGTGCCAGCAGCCAGGGACAGACTAACTATGGCTACACCTTC. As protein: CASSQGQTNYGYTF.

This clone appeared a few times. The rearrangement uses TRBV5-1 and TRBJ2-2, with no clear D. Trimming took 8 bases from V and 1 from J, leaving 12 bases between them. The CDR3 has 14 residues. In germline, CDR1 is SGHRS, CDR2 YFSETQ. The CDR3 sequence is CASTGMGNTGELFF. DNA for the CDR3: TGCGCCAGTACGGGCATGGGGAACACCGGGGAGCTGTTTTTT.

The V and J genes are TRBV4-2 and TRBJ2-3; D gene ambiguous. The V end was cut by 2 bases, the J end by 7 bases, with 4 bases between. Germline V gene lookup returns CDR1 LGHNA and CDR2 YNFKEQ. The CDR3 spans 11 residues. DNA of the CDR3: TGTGCCAGCAGCCAATCATATACGCAGTATTTT. It yields the protein CASSQSYTQYF.

The V and J genes are TRBV29-1 and TRBJ2-7, with 12 bases aligning to TRBD1. Per germline, CDR1 SQVTM and CDR2 ANQGSEA. The J segment lost 6 bases and the V segment lost 3 bases, leaving 6 bases of the junction unmatched. This CDR3 spans 14 amino acids. CDR3 in amino acids: CSVDTGTGGSEQYF. CDR3 coding DNA: TGCAGCGTTGATACCGGGACAGGGGGCAGCGAGCAGTACTTC.

This chain links TRBV7-2 with TRBJ2-7; maybe TRBD1 (5 bases). The CDR3 is 14 amino acids. CDR1 and CDR2 (germline): SGHTA, FQGNSA. V lost 5 bases, J lost 6 bases, and 17 bases lay in between. Here the CDR3 reads CASSKQVIPPEQYF. CDR3 in DNA: TGTGCCAGCAGCAAACAGGTGATTCCCCCCGAGCAGTACTTC.

This clone has just one count. The rearrangement uses TRBV7-9 and TRBJ2-1; unclear D gene. This CDR3 region has 13 residues. Germline values: CDR1 SEHNR, CDR2 FQNEAQ (reference sequence). The V gene lost 1 base and the J gene lost 8 bases, with 9 bases spanning the gap. CDR3 bases: TGTGCCAGCAGCTTAGGTTACCCCGATGAGCAGTTCTTC. As protein: CASSLGYPDEQFF.

The rearrangement uses TRBV18 and TRBJ2-7, with a weak D call TRBD2 (5 bases). The V end lost 4 bases, the J end lost 3 bases, and 16 bases lay between the germline ends. Germline CDR1 KGHSH, CDR2 LQKENI. There are 15 residues in the CDR3. The DNA of the CDR3 is TGTGCCAGCTCACTTTACATTAGCGAAGTCTACGAGCAGTACTTC. Translation: CASSLYISEVYEQYF.

The chain carries TRBV11-3 and TRBJ2-7; unclear D gene. V lost 0 bases to trimming and J lost 2 bases, with 14 bases between them. The CDR3 is 16 amino acids. The germline gives CDR1 SGHNT, CDR2 YENEEA. CDR3 loop: CASSLDQTARAYEQYF. In nucleotides, the CDR3 is TGTGCCAGCAGCTTAGATCAAACGGCTCGGGCCTACGAGCAGTACTTC.

The chain combines TRBV18 with TRBJ2-2; D gene ambiguous. The CDR3 extends over 16 amino acids. Germline assignment: CDR1 KGHSH and CDR2 LQKENI. V lost 3 bases and J lost 6, with 17 bases in between. CDR3 in amino acids: CASSPAGTVRSGELFF. The CDR3 bases are TGTGCCAGCTCACCCGCTGGTACCGTGAGGTCCGGGGAGCTGTTTTTT.

This rearrangement joins TRBV29-1 to TRBJ1-1; no clear D. This CDR3 region has 13 residues. V dropped 5 bases and J dropped 13 bases, with 23 bases sitting between them. The germline V gene encodes CDR1 SQVTM and CDR2 ANQGSEA. CDR3 nucleotides: TGCAGCGTTCGGTTATTTGGGCAGGACTTCGTTTTCTTT. Its translation: CSVRLFGQDFVFF.

The rearrangement uses TRBV9 and TRBJ2-3; 7 nucleotides align to TRBD2. Germline V gives CDR1 SGDLS, CDR2 YYNGEE. CDR3 length: 17 residues. V gave up 3 bases and J gave up 10 bases; unmatched junction bases: 20. The CDR3 bases are TGTGCCAGCAGCGCCCCCTCGATGGGACTATCTTGGGGTGCGCAGTATTTT. Translated, it gives CASSAPSMGLSWGAQYF.

The chain is built from TRBV2 and TRBJ2-5; 8 bases line up with TRBD2. The length of the CDR3 is 15 residues. V lost 7 bases, J lost 2 bases, and 9 bases stayed unmatched. Germline V lookup: CDR1 SNHLY, CDR2 FYNNEI. The CDR3 nucleotides are TGTGCCAGCATGGTGGAGGCGGGGGGACAAGAGACCCAGTACTTC. It translates to CASMVEAGGQETQYF.

Only one count was recorded for this clone. The chain links TRBV19 to TRBJ2-6; possible D gene TRBD1, 5 bases. CDR1 and CDR2 (germline): LNHDA, SQIVND (reference sequence). V gave up 4 bases and J gave up 0 bases, with 13 bases separating them. The CDR3 contains 17 residues. The CDR3 DNA sequence: TGTGCCAGTAGTAGGACATTCAAAGACTCTGGGGCCAACGTCCTGACTTTC. Translating gives CASSRTFKDSGANVLTF.

V is TRBV7-7 and J is TRBJ2-3; D not certain. V was trimmed by 5 bases and J by 0 bases, leaving 12 bases between them. From germline, CDR1 is SSHAT and CDR2 FNYEAQ (reference sequence). The length of the CDR3 is 15 residues. The CDR3, as DNA: TGTGCCAGCAGCGTCGACGGTTCTAGCACAGATACGCAGTATTTT. Protein product: CASSVDGSSTDTQYF.

A few counts support this clone. The chain carries TRBV4-2 and TRBJ2-7; TRBD2 matches at 16 bases. This CDR3 has 18 amino acids. With 0 bases clipped from V and 0 bases from J, the junction kept 2 bases outside the gene matches. Germline-derived CDR1 and CDR2 are LGHNA and YNFKEQ. As DNA, the CDR3 is TGTGCCAGCAGCCAAGAGGGACTAGCGGGGGGGACCTCCTACGAGCAGTACTTC. Its protein product is CASSQEGLAGGTSYEQYF.

CDR3: CASTRDTGNNYGYTF. The CDR3 DNA reads as TGTGCCAGCACCCGCGATACAGGGAATAACTATGGCTACACCTTC. The chain employs TRBV4-2 and TRBJ1-2, with a possible D match to TRBD1 (6 bases). The length of the CDR3 is 15 residues. Germline CDR1 and CDR2: LGHNA and YNFKEQ. V shed 7 bases and J shed 1 base, with 16 bases lying between them.

The chain combines TRBV5-6 with TRBJ1-1; TRBD1 agrees at 7 bases. V lost 0 bases, J lost 1 base, and 12 bases stayed unmatched. This CDR3 is 18 amino acids long. Germline CDR1 is SGHDT and CDR2 is YYEEEE. The CDR3 loop is CASSLDSDRAPGNTEAFF. CDR3 sequence (DNA): TGTGCCAGCAGCTTGGACTCTGACAGGGCCCCGGGGAACACTGAAGCTTTCTTT.

The chain carries TRBV5-1 and TRBJ2-7; a weak D match, TRBD2 (5 bases). CDR1 SGHRS and CDR2 YFSETQ come from the germline V gene. This CDR3 is 14 amino acids long. V shed 3 bases and J shed 3 bases, with 13 bases lying between them. In nucleotides, the CDR3 is TGCGCCAGCAGCTCCGGGATCCCTAACTACGAGCAGTACTTC. It codes for CASSSGIPNYEQYF.